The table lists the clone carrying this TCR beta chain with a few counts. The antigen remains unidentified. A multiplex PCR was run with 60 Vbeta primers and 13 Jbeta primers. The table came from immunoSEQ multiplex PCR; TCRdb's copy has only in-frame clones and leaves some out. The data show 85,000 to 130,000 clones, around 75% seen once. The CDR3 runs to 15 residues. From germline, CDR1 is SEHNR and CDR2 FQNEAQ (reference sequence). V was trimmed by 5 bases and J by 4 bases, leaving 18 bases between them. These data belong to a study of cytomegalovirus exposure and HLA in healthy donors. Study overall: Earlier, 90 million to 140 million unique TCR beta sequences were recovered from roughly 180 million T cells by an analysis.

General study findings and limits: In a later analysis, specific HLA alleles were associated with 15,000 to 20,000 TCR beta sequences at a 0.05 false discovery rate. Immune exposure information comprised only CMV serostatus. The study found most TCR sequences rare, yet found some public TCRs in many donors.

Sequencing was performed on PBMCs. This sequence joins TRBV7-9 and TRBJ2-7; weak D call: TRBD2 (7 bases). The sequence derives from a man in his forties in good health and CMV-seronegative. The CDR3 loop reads CASSGEGGATYEQYF. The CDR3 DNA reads TGTGCCAGCAGCGGAGAGGGGGGGGCTACTTACGAGCAGTACTTC.